Listed below are T cell receptor beta chains from one sample, sequenced in a study of T-cell reconstitution after alpha-beta-depleted transplantation in children. TCRdb analysed the PCR reads with MiXCR anew, one entry per CDR3 protein. This table holds about 900,000 distinct CDR3 sequences, 25% to 30% found once. The material sequenced was PBMCs, mostly from graft donor cells, taken 360 days after TCRalphabeta/CD19-depleted stem cell transplant. The receptors come from a boy less than two years old who had a stem cell transplant for SCID, so the T cells may come from the graft donor. Both conserved end residues are part of each CDR3. Clone size is not always given. Where it is, it says once, few, many or a class for expanded clones.

>TRBJ2-7|TRBV28|few
CASRFIWEENEQYF
>TRBJ2-3|TRBV3-1|few
CASSRRTDLSWGDTQYF
>TRBJ1-3|TRBV7-6|few
CASSQPGTFGNTIYF
>TRBJ2-1|TRBV20-1|few
CSASRQGVYNEQFF
>TRBJ1-2|TRBV5-1|few
CASSLNSPNYGYTF
>TRBJ2-7|TRBV12-3/TRBV12-4|few
CASSGRTLPYEQYF
>TRBJ2-3|TRBV4-2|NA
CASSQEHVTSTQYF
>TRBJ2-6|TRBV5-1|NA
CASSQRDRTSGANVLTF
>TRBJ2-3|TRBV6-2/TRBV6-3|many
CASSRPSGGAESLSDTQYF
>TRBJ1-5|TRBV19|few
CASSIQDSNQPQHF
>TRBJ1-1|TRBV25-1|many
CASSSFGGGTEAFF
>TRBJ2-7|TRBV27|NA
CASSFYDRRDYEQYF
>TRBJ2-5|TRBV20-1|many
CSARDGASQETQYF
>TRBJ2-7|TRBV5-1|few
CASSLWGLTNYEQYF
>TRBJ2-4|TRBV24-1|few
CATSDLLGIQYF
>TRBJ2-7|TRBV15|few
CATSRDRRTTGNYEQYF
>TRBJ2-3|TRBV20-1|NA
CSAGGAGGSTDTQYF
>TRBJ2-3|TRBV5-1|once
CASSGLWGTDTQYF
>TRBJ2-3|TRBV28|many
CASSPGSIPTDTQYF
>TRBJ2-3|TRBV12-3/TRBV12-4|NA
CASRSTGTDTQYF
>TRBJ2-1|TRBV6-5|NA
CASSFRDRGRNEQFF
>TRBJ2-3|TRBV7-8|NA
CASSLNLAHRQYF
>TRBJ2-1|TRBV12-3/TRBV12-4|NA
CASTLGRADNEQFF
>TRBJ2-2|TRBV6-5|many
CASSITGQLNTGELFF
>TRBJ2-7|TRBV6-1|NA
CASNPTVEGTSYEQYF
>TRBJ2-1|TRBV28|NA
CASRSGQLDYNEQFF
>TRBJ1-2|TRBV7-9|NA
CASSLHKGPSNYGYTF